This T cell receptor beta chain was recovered during a study of T cell changes during pregnancy in multiple sclerosis. V lost 0 bases, J lost 8 bases, and 18 bases stayed unmatched. Germline V gene lookup returns CDR1 GTSNPN and CDR2 SVGIG (reference sequence). The CDR3 covers 17 residues. Assay: immunoSEQ multiplex PCR; the TCRdb copy retains only in-frame clones and omits some. Of almost 65,000 clones in the sample, around 93% were seen once. The sequencing used peripheral blood, collected in the first trimester of pregnancy. The receptor's source is a female donor with multiple sclerosis, enrolled in a pregnancy study. The chain has TRBV30 and TRBJ1-2; 7 bases fit TRBD1. CDR3 residues: CAWSVDGGGSGPTGYTF. DNA of the CDR3: TGTGCCTGGAGTGTAGACGGAGGGGGCTCGGGTCCCACGGGCTACACCTTC.